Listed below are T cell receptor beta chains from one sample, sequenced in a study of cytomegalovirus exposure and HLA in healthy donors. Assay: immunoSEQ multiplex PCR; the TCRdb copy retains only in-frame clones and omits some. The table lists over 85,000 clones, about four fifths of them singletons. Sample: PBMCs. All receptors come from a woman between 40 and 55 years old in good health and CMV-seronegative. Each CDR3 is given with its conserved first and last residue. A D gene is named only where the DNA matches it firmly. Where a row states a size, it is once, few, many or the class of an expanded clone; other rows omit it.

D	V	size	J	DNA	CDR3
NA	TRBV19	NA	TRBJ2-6	TGTGCCAGTGGCTCCGCCAGTCCTGGGGCCAACGTCCTGACTTTC	CASGSASPGANVLTF
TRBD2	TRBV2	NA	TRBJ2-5	TGTGCCACCCTAGCGGGGGCTAGCTGGGAGACCCAGTACTTC	CATLAGASWETQYF
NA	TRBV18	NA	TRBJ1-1	TGTGCCAGCTCACCCCGGGGAGGTGCTGAAGCTTTCTTT	CASSPRGGAEAFF
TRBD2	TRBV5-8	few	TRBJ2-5	TGTGCCAGCAGCCTCCGGGAGGGTCGCCAAGAGACCCAGTACTTC	CASSLREGRQETQYF
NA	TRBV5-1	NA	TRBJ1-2	TGCGCCAGCAGCTTTGGGGGGGCGGATGGCTACACCTTC	CASSFGGADGYTF
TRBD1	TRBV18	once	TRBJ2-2	TGTGCCAGCTCGCTGGGACAGGCTTTCACCGGGGAGCTGTTTTTT	CASSLGQAFTGELFF
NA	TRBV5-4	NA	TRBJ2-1	TGTGCCAGCAGCTTATCCCGGGAACCCTACAATGAGCAGTTCTTC	CASSLSREPYNEQFF
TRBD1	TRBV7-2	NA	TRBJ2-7	TGTGCCAGCAGCAATAGAGTCCGTACAGGGGGCGGAAACTACGAGCAGTACTTC	CASSNRVRTGGGNYEQYF
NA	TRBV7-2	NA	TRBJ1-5	TGTGCCAGCAGCTTACTAAGAAATCAGCCCCAGCATTTT	CASSLLRNQPQHF
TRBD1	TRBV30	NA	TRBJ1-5	TGTGCCTGGACCCGGGACAGGGGCCAGCCCCAGCATTTT	CAWTRDRGQPQHF
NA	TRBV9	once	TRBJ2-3	TGTGCCAGCAGCCCCGTGAGCGGGAGCACAGATACGCAGTATTTT	CASSPVSGSTDTQYF
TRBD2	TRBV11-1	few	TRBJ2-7	TGTGCCAGCAGCTTGGCGGGGGTGAGCTCCTACGAGCAGTACTTC	CASSLAGVSSYEQYF
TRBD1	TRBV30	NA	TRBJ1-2	TGTGCCTGGTACAACAAGCGGGACAGGGCTGGCTACACCTTC	CAWYNKRDRAGYTF
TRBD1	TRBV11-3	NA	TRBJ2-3	TGTGCCAGCAGCTTAGGGACAGGGCCCCGGGATACGCAGTATTTT	CASSLGTGPRDTQYF
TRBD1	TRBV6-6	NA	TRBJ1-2	TGTGCCAGCAGTCAACCGACAGGGGGCTATGGCTACACCTTC	CASSQPTGGYGYTF
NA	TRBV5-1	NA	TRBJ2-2	TGCGCCAGCAAAAGTGGGCGGGGATCGAACACCGGGGAGCTGTTTTTT	CASKSGRGSNTGELFF
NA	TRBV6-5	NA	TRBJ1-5	TGTGCCAGCAGTTACTCGTTCACAGGGAATCAGCCCCAGCATTTT	CASSYSFTGNQPQHF
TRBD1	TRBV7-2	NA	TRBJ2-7	TGTGCCAGCAGCATCCGGGACAGGGACGAGCAGTACTTC	CASSIRDRDEQYF
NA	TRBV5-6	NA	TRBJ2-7	TGTGCCAGCAGCTTGCCCAGCTCCTACGAGCAGTACTTC	CASSLPSSYEQYF
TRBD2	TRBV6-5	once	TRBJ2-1	TGTGCCAGCAGTTCACTAAGCGGGGGGAGGAGTGAGCAGTTCTTC	CASSSLSGGRSEQFF
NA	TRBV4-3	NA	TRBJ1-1	TGCGCCAGCAGCCAAGACCCAGGGTTCACTTTCTTT	CASSQDPGFTFF
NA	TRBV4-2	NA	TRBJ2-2	TGTGCCAGCAGCCAAGCAGGAGGGCTCACCGGGGAGCTGTTTTTT	CASSQAGGLTGELFF
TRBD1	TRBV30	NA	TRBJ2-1	TGTGCCTCGACAGGGGACAGCTCCTACAATGAGCAGTTCTTC	CASTGDSSYNEQFF
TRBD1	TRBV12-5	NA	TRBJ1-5	TGTGCTAGTGGGAATACAGGGGGGGGTCGGCCCCAGCATTTT	CASGNTGGGRPQHF
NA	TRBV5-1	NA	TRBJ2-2	TGCGCCAGCAGCTTGGCGGCAGGGTACACCGGGGAGCTGTTTTTT	CASSLAAGYTGELFF
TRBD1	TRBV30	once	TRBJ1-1	TGTGCCTGGAGCCGACAGGGGAACACTGAAGCTTTCTTT	CAWSRQGNTEAFF
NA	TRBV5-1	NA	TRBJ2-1	TGCGCCAGCAGCTTGAGGACAGAGAACTACAATGAGCAGTTCTTC	CASSLRTENYNEQFF
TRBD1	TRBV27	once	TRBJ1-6	TGTGCCAGCAGTTTAGCCCGACAGGGTGGAAATTCACCCCTCCACTTT	CASSLARQGGNSPLHF
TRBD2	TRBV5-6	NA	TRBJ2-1	TGTGCCAGCAGCTTGGGGGGGGGACTCGGGCACAATGAGCAGTTCTTC	CASSLGGGLGHNEQFF
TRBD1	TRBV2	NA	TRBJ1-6	TGTGCCAGCAGCCGGGACAGCAAAAATTCACCCCTCCACTTT	CASSRDSKNSPLHF
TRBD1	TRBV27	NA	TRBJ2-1	TGTGCCAGCAAGGCAGGGGGCGCGAATGAGCAGTTCTTC	CASKAGGANEQFF
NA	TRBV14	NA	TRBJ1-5	TGTGCCAGCAGCCAAGATACACTACTACCGACTAAGCCCCAGCATTTT	CASSQDTLLPTKPQHF
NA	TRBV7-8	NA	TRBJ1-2	TGTGCCAGCAGCCCTGCGAGGCGAGATAATAACTATGGCTACACCTTC	CASSPARRDNNYGYTF
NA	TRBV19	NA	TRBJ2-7	TGTGCCAGTAGTATAGGGCAAAGGGGCTACGAGCAGTACTTC	CASSIGQRGYEQYF
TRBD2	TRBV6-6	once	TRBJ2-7	TGTGCCAGCAGTCTCCTAGCGGGGGCCACCTACGAGCAGTACTTC	CASSLLAGATYEQYF
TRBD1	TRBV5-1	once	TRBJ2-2	TGCGCCAGCAGCTTGACGGCAGGGGGCACCGGGGAGCTGTTTTTT	CASSLTAGGTGELFF
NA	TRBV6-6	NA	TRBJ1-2	TGTGCCAGCAGTTCGTCAGGGTTAGGGGGTCATGGCTACACCTTC	CASSSSGLGGHGYTF
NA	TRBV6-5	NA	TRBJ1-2	TGTGCCACCGGGAGGGACCCGACCGGCACCTTC	CATGRDPTGTF
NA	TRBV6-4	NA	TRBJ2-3	TGTGCCAGCAGTGACTCTGGCGGCCCCACAGATACGCAGTATTTT	CASSDSGGPTDTQYF
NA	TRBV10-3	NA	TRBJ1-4	TGTGCCATCAGTGAGTCAGGGGCGCGGGAAAAACTGTTTTTT	CAISESGAREKLFF
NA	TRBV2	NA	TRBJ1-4	TGTGCCAGCAGGGTCACAGGTGCTAATGAAAAACTGTTTTTT	CASRVTGANEKLFF
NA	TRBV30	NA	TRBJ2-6	TGTGCCTGGAGTGTACAGTCTGGGGCCAACGTCCTGACTTTC	CAWSVQSGANVLTF